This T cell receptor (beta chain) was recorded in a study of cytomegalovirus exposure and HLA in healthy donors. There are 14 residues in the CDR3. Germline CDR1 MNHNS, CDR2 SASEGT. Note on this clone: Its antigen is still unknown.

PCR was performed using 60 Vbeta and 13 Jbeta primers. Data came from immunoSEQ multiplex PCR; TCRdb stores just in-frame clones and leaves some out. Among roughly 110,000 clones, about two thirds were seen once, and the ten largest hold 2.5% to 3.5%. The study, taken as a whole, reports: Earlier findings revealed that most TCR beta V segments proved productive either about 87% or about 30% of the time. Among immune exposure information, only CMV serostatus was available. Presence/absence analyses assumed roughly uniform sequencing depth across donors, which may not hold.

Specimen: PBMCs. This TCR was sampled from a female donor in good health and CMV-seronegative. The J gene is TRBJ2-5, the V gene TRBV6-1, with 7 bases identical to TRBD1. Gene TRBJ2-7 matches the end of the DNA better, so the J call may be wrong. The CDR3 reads CASKLTGHSYEQYF. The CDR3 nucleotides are TGTGCCAGCAAGTTGACAGGGCACTCCTACGAGCAGTACTTC.